These T cell receptor beta chains were read from a single sample in a study of CD8 T cells in Susac syndrome. TCRdb analysed the immunoSEQ multiplex PCR reads with MiXCR anew, one entry per CDR3 protein. The data contain about 80,000 distinct CDR3 sequences, around 94% of them seen just once; the ten biggest clones take up approximately 1%. The source material was CD8+ T cells from PBMCs. The source is a human donor with Susac syndrome. Both conserved end residues are part of each CDR3. The D gene is left open where the match is weak. Expanded clones are given a class, and other clones once, few, many or no size at all.

d_call	j_call	v_call	clone_size	cdr3_aa	cdr3_nt
NA	TRBJ1-4	TRBV30	once	CAWSPDQGGEKLFF	TGTGCCTGGAGTCCAGACCAGGGTGGAGAAAAACTGTTTTTT
NA	TRBJ1-1	TRBV12-3/TRBV12-4	NA	CASSLTPTALNTEAFF	TGTGCCAGCAGTTTAACCCCCACAGCGTTGAACACTGAAGCTTTCTTT
NA	TRBJ1-2	TRBV12-3/TRBV12-4	NA	CASSRTEALYGYTF	TGTGCCAGCAGTCGGACGGAGGCTCTATATGGCTACACCTTC
NA	TRBJ2-7	TRBV4-1	NA	CASSQDQGVDYEQYF	TGCGCCAGCAGCCAAGATCAAGGAGTGGACTACGAGCAGTACTTC
TRBD2	TRBJ2-3	TRBV2	NA	CASSEVVGLAALTDTQYF	TGTGCCAGCAGTGAAGTTGTGGGACTAGCGGCCCTCACAGATACGCAGTATTTT
NA	TRBJ1-1	TRBV7-9	once	CASSGLGGAGTEAFF	TGTGCCAGCAGCGGCCTGGGGGGCGCGGGCACTGAAGCTTTCTTT
TRBD1	TRBJ2-7	TRBV27	NA	CASSLDRGLNDEQYF	TGTGCCAGCAGCCTAGACAGGGGGCTGAACGACGAGCAGTACTTC
TRBD1	TRBJ1-2	TRBV15	NA	CATSRGVGQGRSGYTF	TGTGCCACCAGCAGAGGCGTAGGACAGGGGAGGTCTGGCTACACCTTC
NA	TRBJ2-4	TRBV13	once	CASSAAVVAKNIQYF	TGTGCCAGCAGCGCGGCTGTGGTAGCCAAAAACATTCAGTACTTC
NA	TRBJ2-6	TRBV27	NA	CASSPAGPGANVLTF	TGTGCCAGCAGTCCTGCAGGCCCTGGGGCCAACGTCCTGACTTTC
NA	TRBJ2-7	TRBV15	NA	CATSRDRQLNSYEQYF	TGTGCCACCAGCAGAGATCGTCAGCTTAACTCCTACGAGCAGTACTTC
TRBD2	TRBJ2-1	TRBV20-1	once	CSALGLAGGLFNEQFF	TGCAGTGCTCTCGGACTAGCGGGGGGGCTATTCAATGAGCAGTTCTTC
TRBD2	TRBJ2-3	TRBV24-1	NA	CATSDFKEQPGLGVSTDTQYF	TGTGCCACCAGTGATTTCAAGGAGCAACCGGGACTAGGGGTTAGCACAGATACGCAGTATTTT
NA	TRBJ2-1	TRBV9	NA	CASSVFGGNNEQFF	TGTGCCAGCAGCGTTTTCGGCGGGAATAATGAGCAGTTCTTC
NA	TRBJ1-4	TRBV30	NA	CAWSVRGGEKLFF	TGTGCCTGGAGTGTACGGGGTGGTGAAAAACTGTTTTTT
NA	TRBJ1-1	TRBV7-9	NA	CASSPSLAGKNTEAFF	TGTGCCAGCAGCCCCTCCTTGGCAGGCAAGAACACTGAAGCTTTCTTT
NA	TRBJ2-5	TRBV19	once	CASSGRIRGKETQYF	TGTGCCAGTAGTGGTAGGATCCGGGGTAAAGAGACCCAGTACTTC
NA	TRBJ2-7	TRBV3-1	NA	CASSDRYEQYF	TGTGCCAGCAGTGATCGCTACGAGCAGTACTTC
NA	TRBJ2-7	TRBV29-1	NA	CSVSPPYEQYF	TGCAGCGTGTCCCCCCCCTACGAGCAGTACTTC
NA	TRBJ1-1	TRBV20-1	NA	CSARATGLGTEAFF	TGCAGTGCTCGCGCCACAGGGTTAGGCACTGAAGCTTTCTTT
NA	TRBJ2-4	TRBV28	NA	CASRKDIQYF	TGTGCCAGCAGAAAGGACATTCAGTACTTC
TRBD2	TRBJ2-1	TRBV7-9	NA	CASIDQRGGFNEQFF	TGTGCCAGCATCGATCAGCGGGGGGGCTTCAATGAGCAGTTCTTC
NA	TRBJ1-1	TRBV12-3/TRBV12-4	NA	CASSSYWEGRTEAFF	TGTGCCAGCAGCTCGTATTGGGAGGGGAGGACTGAAGCTTTCTTT
TRBD2	TRBJ2-5	TRBV29-1	NA	CSVAGTSSNLETQYF	TGCAGCGTAGCCGGGACTAGCTCGAACTTGGAGACCCAGTACTTC
TRBD1	TRBJ2-7	TRBV29-1	NA	CSVEGQGASYEQYF	TGCAGCGTGGAGGGACAGGGGGCTTCCTACGAGCAGTACTTC
TRBD1	TRBJ2-5	TRBV3-1	NA	CASSPHRGETQYF	TGTGCCAGCAGCCCCCACAGGGGGGAGACCCAGTACTTC
NA	TRBJ2-1	TRBV29-1	NA	CSVEAENEQFF	TGCAGCGTTGAAGCCGAAAACGAGCAGTTCTTC
NA	TRBJ1-2	TRBV13	few	CASSLGIIGGGYTF	TGTGCCAGCAGCTTAGGGATAATTGGCGGTGGCTACACCTTC
NA	TRBJ2-1	TRBV7-9	NA	CASSRDSNEQFF	TGTGCCAGCAGTCGGGACTCCAATGAGCAGTTCTTC
NA	TRBJ1-2	TRBV12-3/TRBV12-4	NA	CATVNEVLIYTF	TGTGCCACCGTCAACGAGGTCCTAATCTACACCTTC
TRBD2	TRBJ2-3	TRBV20-1	NA	CSAREREGSTDTQYF	TGCAGTGCTAGAGAGCGGGAGGGGAGCACAGATACGCAGTATTTT
NA	TRBJ1-1	TRBV30	few	CAWSVQGDTEAFF	TGTGCCTGGAGTGTGCAGGGAGACACTGAAGCTTTCTTT
NA	TRBJ2-5	TRBV7-2	NA	CASSESYQETQYF	TGTGCCAGCAGCGAATCGTACCAAGAGACCCAGTACTTC
TRBD1	TRBJ2-7	TRBV27	NA	CASSFTGDSFAYEQYF	TGTGCCAGCAGTTTCACTGGGGACAGCTTTGCCTACGAGCAGTACTTC
NA	TRBJ2-1	TRBV4-1	few	CASSPFESNSYNEQFF	TGCGCCAGCAGCCCATTCGAGAGTAATAGCTACAATGAGCAGTTCTTC
NA	TRBJ1-6	TRBV3-1	NA	CASSQDHGAGSPLHF	TGTGCCAGCAGCCAAGATCACGGGGCTGGATCACCCCTCCACTTT
NA	TRBJ1-5	TRBV19	once	CASSISFWGADQPQHF	TGTGCCAGTAGTATCTCGTTTTGGGGGGCGGATCAGCCCCAGCATTTT
NA	TRBJ1-1	TRBV5-4	NA	CASSLMANTEAFF	TGTGCCAGCAGCTTGATGGCGAACACTGAAGCTTTCTTT
NA	TRBJ1-5	TRBV7-9	NA	CASSLSVGNQPQHF	TGTGCCAGCAGCTTATCTGTAGGCAATCAGCCCCAGCATTTT
TRBD2	TRBJ2-3	TRBV19	NA	CASSIDLSAGGADTQYF	TGTGCCAGTAGTATAGATCTGTCAGCGGGGGGAGCAGATACGCAGTATTTT
NA	TRBJ2-1	TRBV5-1	NA	CASIEDSPSGEQFF	TGCGCCAGCATTGAGGACTCCCCGAGTGGTGAGCAGTTCTTC
NA	TRBJ2-1	TRBV3-1	NA	CASSQDRAEQFF	TGTGCCAGCAGCCAAGATAGAGCTGAGCAGTTCTTC
NA	TRBJ1-5	TRBV20-1	NA	CSASPRSQPQHF	TGCAGTGCTAGTCCGAGGAGTCAGCCCCAGCATTTT
NA	TRBJ2-1	TRBV29-1	NA	CSVEDRFEVASYNEQFF	TGCAGCGTTGAAGATCGGTTCGAAGTGGCCTCCTACAATGAGCAGTTCTTC
NA	TRBJ1-1	TRBV25-1	NA	CASSEGNTEAFF	TGTGCCAGCAGTGAGGGGAACACTGAAGCTTTCTTT
NA	TRBJ2-4	TRBV5-6	few	CASSLGENIQYF	TGTGCCAGCAGCTTGGGGGAAAACATTCAGTACTTC
NA	TRBJ2-7	TRBV19	NA	CASTPRPILGEEQYF	TGTGCCAGTACCCCCCGGCCAATCTTGGGGGAGGAGCAGTACTTC
TRBD2	TRBJ2-1	TRBV4-2	NA	CASSQGAGGLNEQFF	TGTGCCAGCAGCCAAGGAGCGGGGGGGCTCAATGAGCAGTTCTTC
TRBD1	TRBJ1-5	TRBV27	few	CASSWDSSNQPQHF	TGTGCCAGCAGTTGGGACAGCTCCAATCAGCCCCAGCATTTT
NA	TRBJ2-1	TRBV4-2	NA	CASSQDLGGLGNEQFF	TGTGCCAGCAGCCAAGATCTCGGGGGTCTGGGCAATGAGCAGTTCTTC
NA	TRBJ2-2	TRBV27	NA	CASSLFGDTGELFF	TGTGCCAGCAGTTTATTCGGGGACACCGGGGAGCTGTTTTTT
NA	TRBJ2-7	TRBV29-1	NA	CSVADRSSYEQYF	TGCAGCGTGGCCGACAGGAGCTCCTACGAGCAGTACTTC
NA	TRBJ1-4	TRBV7-6	NA	CASSSRQERNEKLFF	TGTGCCAGCAGCTCCCGACAGGAACGTAATGAAAAACTGTTTTTT
NA	TRBJ2-5	TRBV27	NA	CASSLGGFGTQYF	TGTGCCAGCAGTTTAGGTGGTTTTGGGACCCAGTACTTC
TRBD2	TRBJ2-5	TRBV19	medium-sized	CASKVGLAGAETQYF	TGTGCCAGCAAGGTCGGCCTAGCGGGGGCAGAGACCCAGTACTTC
NA	TRBJ2-3	TRBV28	NA	CASSLGRSYLSAGTDTQYF	TGTGCCAGCAGTTTGGGCCGTTCGTATCTGTCGGCGGGCACAGATACGCAGTATTTT
TRBD1	TRBJ2-1	TRBV28	NA	CASAYRGINEQFF	TGTGCCAGCGCCTACAGGGGAATAAATGAGCAGTTCTTC
TRBD1	TRBJ2-3	TRBV9	NA	CASSPGQGGTDTQYF	TGTGCCAGCAGCCCGGGACAGGGAGGCACAGATACGCAGTATTTT
NA	TRBJ2-3	TRBV6-5	NA	CASSSGSTDTQYF	TGTGCCAGCAGCAGCGGGAGCACAGATACGCAGTATTTT